These T cell receptor beta chains were read from a single sample in a study of T cell responses to AZD1222 COVID-19 vaccine. The data were produced by immunoSEQ multiplex PCR, yet TCRdb's version contains in-frame clones alone and is incomplete. The profile shows tens of thousands of clones, approximately 85% of them singletons. Material: peripheral blood, obtained 28 days after the second AZD1222 dose. The source is an adult who received the AZD1222 COVID-19 vaccine. Both conserved end residues are part of each CDR3. A D gene is named only where the DNA matches it firmly. Clone size is stated in some rows and not others, as once, few, many or a class when expanded.

J: TRBJ2-7
D: -
V: TRBV5-4
size: -
DNA: TGTGCCAGCAGCTTGGCTGGTACCTACGAGCAGTACTTC
CDR3: CASSLAGTYEQYF

J: TRBJ2-2
D: TRBD2
V: TRBV2
size: -
DNA: TGTGCCAGCAGTGTCTCTAGCGGGAGTCGCACCGGGGAGCTGTTTTTT
CDR3: CASSVSSGSRTGELFF

J: TRBJ1-5
D: -
V: TRBV5-8
size: -
DNA: TGTGCCAGCAGCTTTGCAGGGATGAACAATCAGCCCCAGCATTTT
CDR3: CASSFAGMNNQPQHF

J: TRBJ2-7
D: TRBD2
V: TRBV9
size: -
DNA: TGTGCCAGCAGCCCCGGACTAGTCTTCGAGCAGTACTTC
CDR3: CASSPGLVFEQYF

J: TRBJ2-5
D: -
V: TRBV29-1
size: -
DNA: TGCAGCGTTGCCCCGGGAGTATCTGGAGAGACCCAGTACTTC
CDR3: CSVAPGVSGETQYF

J: TRBJ2-1
D: TRBD2
V: TRBV7-2
size: -
DNA: TGTGCCAGCAGCTTAGCGCCCAGCGGGGGCAATGAGCAGTTCTTC
CDR3: CASSLAPSGGNEQFF

J: TRBJ1-4
D: -
V: TRBV7-9
size: once
DNA: TGTGCCAGCAGCTTATATTCCCCCGGGCTTGGGGAAAAACTGTTTTTT
CDR3: CASSLYSPGLGEKLFF

J: TRBJ1-1
D: -
V: TRBV28
size: -
DNA: TGTGCCAGCAGTAAGGGGGGTACTGAAGCTTTCTTT
CDR3: CASSKGGTEAFF

J: TRBJ2-1
D: TRBD1
V: TRBV27
size: -
DNA: TGTGCCAGCAGCTTATCCGGGACAGGGGTATACAATGAGCAGTTCTTC
CDR3: CASSLSGTGVYNEQFF

J: TRBJ2-7
D: TRBD2
V: TRBV18
size: -
DNA: TGTGCCAGCTCGGAGAGCGGGAGTAATCGCGAGCAGTACTTC
CDR3: CASSESGSNREQYF

J: TRBJ2-7
D: -
V: TRBV5-6
size: -
DNA: TGTGCCAGCAGCTCGAACTCCCGGGGTTCGTACGAGCAGTACTTC
CDR3: CASSSNSRGSYEQYF

J: TRBJ1-4
D: TRBD1
V: TRBV4-1
size: -
DNA: TGCGCCAGCAGCCAAGTGGGGACAGGCAGGTCCGCCGAAAAACTGTTTTTT
CDR3: CASSQVGTGRSAEKLFF

J: TRBJ1-3
D: -
V: TRBV4-2
size: -
DNA: TGTGCCAGCAGCCAAGAGATGAGTGGAAACACCATATATTTT
CDR3: CASSQEMSGNTIYF

J: TRBJ1-2
D: TRBD1
V: TRBV19
size: -
DNA: TGTGCCAGCCATTCGGGGACAGGGGGGAACTATGGCTACACCTTC
CDR3: CASHSGTGGNYGYTF

J: TRBJ2-7
D: -
V: TRBV28
size: -
DNA: TGTGCCAGCAGTCTCGACAGGGGAGGGCAGCAGTACTTC
CDR3: CASSLDRGGQQYF

J: TRBJ2-7
D: -
V: TRBV7-9
size: -
DNA: TGTGCCAGCAGCTTATGGGGCGGCCTTACTAGCATTCGTCGGGAGCAGTACTTC
CDR3: CASSLWGGLTSIRREQYF

J: TRBJ2-5
D: -
V: TRBV6-1
size: -
DNA: TGTGCCAGCAGTGAATATTTCGAAGTGGAGACCCAGTACTTC
CDR3: CASSEYFEVETQYF

J: TRBJ2-7
D: -
V: TRBV19
size: -
DNA: TGTGCCAGTAGTATCGGGAAGGGGTATAACGAGCAGTACTTC
CDR3: CASSIGKGYNEQYF

J: TRBJ2-7
D: TRBD2
V: TRBV15
size: -
DNA: TGTGCCACGGCCGACGGACTAGCGTACGAGCAGTACTTC
CDR3: CATADGLAYEQYF

J: TRBJ1-2
D: -
V: TRBV4-2
size: -
DNA: TGTGCCAGCAGCCAGAAACCACTAGGGGGTGGCTACACCTTC
CDR3: CASSQKPLGGGYTF

J: TRBJ2-3
D: TRBD2
V: TRBV7-8
size: -
DNA: TGTGCCAGCAGCTCTCTAGCGGGTCGCACAGATACGCAGTATTTT
CDR3: CASSSLAGRTDTQYF

J: TRBJ2-2
D: TRBD1
V: TRBV7-3
size: -
DNA: TGTGCCAGCAGCCAACAGGGGGCGCGAACCGGGGAGCTGTTTTTT
CDR3: CASSQQGARTGELFF

J: TRBJ1-4
D: -
V: TRBV7-2
size: once
DNA: TGTGCCAGCAGCTTGGGTCGGTTGTCGGGGGGCGTGGACGAAAAACTGTTTTTT
CDR3: CASSLGRLSGGVDEKLFF

J: TRBJ1-5
D: TRBD1
V: TRBV28
size: -
DNA: TGTGCCAGCAGCTGGGGACAGTCTAGCAATCAGCCCCAGCATTTT
CDR3: CASSWGQSSNQPQHF

J: TRBJ1-1
D: -
V: TRBV19
size: -
DNA: TGTGCCAGTAGTATAGATCTTGGGGGAGTGGATGCTTTCTTT
CDR3: CASSIDLGGVDAFF

J: TRBJ2-7
D: -
V: TRBV6-2/TRBV6-3
size: -
DNA: TGTGCCAGCAGTTCCACAGAGCTCTCCTACGAGCAGTACTTC
CDR3: CASSSTELSYEQYF